The rows below give T cell receptor beta chains drawn from one sample of a study of T cells in Graves' hyperthyroidism and ophthalmopathy. MiXCR, run by TCRdb on the multiplex PCR reads, gives a single entry per CDR3 protein. Of under 350,000 distinct CDR3 sequences in the sample, 15% to 20% were seen once. The specimen was blood. These receptors all stem from a woman aged 60 to 75 with Graves' ophthalmopathy. CDR3s include the opening cysteine and the closing phenylalanine or tryptophan. D genes are given only for firm matches. Size is stated for part of the rows, as once, few or many counts, or as a class when the clone is expanded.

TRBV7-6	TRBD1	TRBJ2-2	16	NA	TGTGCCAGCAGCCCCAGTGGGACAGGGTACACCGGGGAGCTGTTTTTT	CASSPSGTGYTGELFF
TRBV20-1	TRBD1	TRBJ1-2	12	NA	TGCAGTGCTAGCTGGCAGGGGGTAGACTACACCTTC	CSASWQGVDYTF
TRBV27	NA	TRBJ2-3	14	NA	TGTGCCAGCAGTTTGCGGCCCCCCACAGATACGCAGTATTTT	CASSLRPPTDTQYF
TRBV28	TRBD1	TRBJ1-6	16	few	TGTGCCAGCAGGGCGACAGGGTTGTTCTATAATTCACCCCTCCACTTT	CASRATGLFYNSPLHF
TRBV13	TRBD2	TRBJ2-1	17	few	TGTGCCAGCAGCCCTGAAATAGCGGGGGGGGCGTACAATGAGCAGTTCTTC	CASSPEIAGGAYNEQFF
TRBV20-1	NA	TRBJ2-2	16	NA	TGCAGTGCTAGAGATCGCTTGGGGGGCGGCACCGGGGAGCTGTTTTTT	CSARDRLGGGTGELFF
TRBV6-5	NA	TRBJ1-2	14	NA	TGTGCCAGCAGTTACTCGACCTGGGGCTATGGCTACACCTTC	CASSYSTWGYGYTF
TRBV6-6	NA	TRBJ1-5	13	few	TGTGCCAGCAGTTACGAAAGCAATCAGCCCCAGCATTTT	CASSYESNQPQHF
TRBV7-3	TRBD2	TRBJ2-1	16	few	TGTGCCAGCACTCCGGGACTAGCGGGAGTTGTAAATGAGCAGTTCTTC	CASTPGLAGVVNEQFF
TRBV7-2	TRBD2	TRBJ2-5	17	many	TGTGCCAGCAGATCCGGGACTAGCGGACTTTTTGTAGAGACCCAGTACTTC	CASRSGTSGLFVETQYF
TRBV3-1	NA	TRBJ2-2	12	many	TGTGCCAGCAGCCACCTGGCCGGGGAGCTGTTTTTT	CASSHLAGELFF
TRBV19	NA	TRBJ2-7	15	NA	TGTGCCAGTGGGCCCGTGGCAGGCGCCTCCTACGAGCAGTACTTC	CASGPVAGASYEQYF
TRBV2	NA	TRBJ1-2	12	many	TGTGCCAGCAGTGTGCCCCCGAATGGCTACACCTTC	CASSVPPNGYTF
TRBV28	NA	TRBJ1-2	14	many	TGTGCCAGCAGACTGAGTCTTGCGAACTATGGCTACACCTTC	CASRLSLANYGYTF
TRBV29-1	NA	TRBJ2-1	16	NA	TGCAGCGTTGAAGGCGGAGCGAGGAGCTCCTACAATGAGCAGTTCTTC	CSVEGGARSSYNEQFF
TRBV2	NA	TRBJ1-2	13	many	TGTGCCAGCATTACCCGACAGAACTATGGCTACACCTTC	CASITRQNYGYTF
TRBV7-6	TRBD1	TRBJ1-1	15	many	TGTGCCAGCAGCCCCGGGACAGACACGAACACTGAAGCTTTCTTT	CASSPGTDTNTEAFF
TRBV5-1	TRBD2	TRBJ2-2	16	few	TGCGCCAGCAGCTTAGAAATAGCGGGAGTTACCGGGGAGCTGTTTTTT	CASSLEIAGVTGELFF
TRBV20-1	TRBD1	TRBJ1-5	16	many	TGCAGTGCTAGATCCGGGACAGGGAAGCGCAATCAGCCCCAGCATTTT	CSARSGTGKRNQPQHF
TRBV6-2/TRBV6-3	TRBD1	TRBJ1-1	15	many	TGTGCCAGCAGCTCTGGCGCACAGGGGAATATAGAAGCTTTCTTT	CASSSGAQGNIEAFF
TRBV15	TRBD2	TRBJ2-1	19	NA	TGTGCCACGTTGTTCGGACTAGCGGGAGAACTCCCCTCCTACAATGAGCAGTTCTTC	CATLFGLAGELPSYNEQFF
TRBV18	NA	TRBJ2-7	15	few	TGTGCCAGCTCCCCTCTAGACAGGCGTTCCTACGAGCAGTACTTC	CASSPLDRRSYEQYF
TRBV12-3/TRBV12-4	NA	TRBJ2-7	14	many	TGTGCCAGCGGCTACTATTCCCCCTCCTACGAGCAGTACTTC	CASGYYSPSYEQYF
TRBV27	NA	TRBJ1-6	15	many	TGTGCCAGCAGTTCCCTCGGGGGTCGCAATTCACCCCTCCACTTT	CASSSLGGRNSPLHF
TRBV20-1	NA	TRBJ1-1	14	NA	TGCAGTGCCACCCGGGGAGGGCCCGGGGGGGAAGCTTTCTTT	CSATRGGPGGEAFF
TRBV10-3	TRBD2	TRBJ2-5	17	many	TGTGCCATCGGGGACAGACTAGCGGGGTATCGGTCAGAGACCCAGTACTTC	CAIGDRLAGYRSETQYF
TRBV10-3	TRBD1	TRBJ1-2	16	few	TGTGCCATCAGTGAGTTAGGAGCCGGGACAGGGGTTGGCTACACCTTC	CAISELGAGTGVGYTF
TRBV6-5	NA	TRBJ1-1	14	NA	TGTGCCAGCAGTTTATGGAGGGAGAACACTGAAGCTTTCTTT	CASSLWRENTEAFF
TRBV5-1	TRBD1	TRBJ2-3	15	many	TGCGCCAGCAGCCGGACAGGGATTGCAACAGATACGCAGTATTTT	CASSRTGIATDTQYF
TRBV6-2/TRBV6-3	TRBD2	TRBJ2-5	18	many	TGTGCCAGCAGCCCACTGGTGACTAGCGGGGGGCCTTGGGAGACCCAGTACTTC	CASSPLVTSGGPWETQYF
TRBV7-2	TRBD1	TRBJ1-1	16	many	TGTGCCAGCAGCCTAAGACAGGGGCACGTGGACACTGAAGCTTTCTTT	CASSLRQGHVDTEAFF
TRBV6-1	NA	TRBJ2-7	15	many	TGTGCCAGCATATCCACAGGGCTCAGCTCCTACGAGCAGTACTTC	CASISTGLSSYEQYF
TRBV3-1	NA	TRBJ2-2	16	NA	TGTGCCAGCAGCCCCCGGCGGCAGGGAGTCACCGGGGAGCTGTTTTTT	CASSPRRQGVTGELFF
TRBV20-1	NA	TRBJ1-3	15	NA	TGCAGTGCTAGAGATTGGGTGAACTCTGGAAACACCATATATTTT	CSARDWVNSGNTIYF
TRBV28	TRBD1	TRBJ1-2	16	many	TGTGCCAGCAGTTTCCCCACAGGGGGCTTGAGCTATGGCTACACCTTC	CASSFPTGGLSYGYTF
TRBV27	NA	TRBJ1-2	13	many	TGTGCCAGCAGGTCAGGGAATTATGGTGGCTACACCTTC	CASRSGNYGGYTF
TRBV6-1	TRBD1	TRBJ1-2	12	many	TGTGCCAGCAGAGGGACAGACTATGGCTACACCTTC	CASRGTDYGYTF
TRBV6-5	NA	TRBJ1-1	15	many	TGTGCCAGCAGTTACTCGATAATTGGGGGTTCTGAAGCTTTCTTT	CASSYSIIGGSEAFF
TRBV5-6	TRBD2	TRBJ2-3	16	NA	TGTGCCAGCAGCCCCGTGGGAGCGGGGGGCACAGATACGCAGTATTTT	CASSPVGAGGTDTQYF
TRBV5-5	NA	TRBJ2-7	16	NA	TGCGCCAGCAGCCGAAGGGTAGCTCAGGAGTTCTACGAGCAGTACTTC	CASSRRVAQEFYEQYF
TRBV6-2/TRBV6-3	NA	TRBJ2-3	13	once	TGTCCCAGCAGGCGGACGCTCACAGATACGCAGTATTTT	CPSRRTLTDTQYF
TRBV6-1	NA	TRBJ2-7	15	many	TGTGCCAGCAGTCTCTCCGGGCCCCTCTTTGGTGAGCAGTACTTC	CASSLSGPLFGEQYF
TRBV18	NA	TRBJ2-1	14	many	TGTGCCAGCTCTCAAACTAGGTCCTACAATGAGCAGTTCTTC	CASSQTRSYNEQFF
TRBV2	TRBD1	TRBJ2-7	15	many	TGTGCCAGCAGTCCGACAGGGGGCGGAATTGACGAGCAGTACTTC	CASSPTGGGIDEQYF
TRBV12-3/TRBV12-4	TRBD2	TRBJ2-1	13	many	TGTGCCAGCAGTGCCGGGACTAGGTATGAGCAGTTCTTC	CASSAGTRYEQFF
TRBV11-2	NA	TRBJ1-3	14	many	TGTGCCAGCAGCTCCCCGCGAGGCAGAAACACCATATATTTT	CASSSPRGRNTIYF
TRBV12-3/TRBV12-4	NA	TRBJ1-6	17	once	TGTGCCAGCAGTTCCCTTTCCGGCGAAGCCTATAATTCACCCCTCCACTTT	CASSSLSGEAYNSPLHF
TRBV9	NA	TRBJ2-6	14	many	TGTGCCAGCAGCACGACTCTCGGGGCCAACGTCCTGACTTTC	CASSTTLGANVLTF
TRBV5-5	NA	TRBJ1-5	15	NA	TGTGCCAGCAGCTTGTTAGGAGATAGCAATCAGCCCCAGCATTTT	CASSLLGDSNQPQHF
TRBV6-1	TRBD1	TRBJ1-4	14	NA	TGTGCCAGCAGTAATCAGGACAGGGGCGAAAAACTGTTTTTT	CASSNQDRGEKLFF
TRBV5-1	NA	TRBJ1-1	14	many	TGCGCCAGCAGATACGGACTCCTGAACACTGAAGCTTTCTTT	CASRYGLLNTEAFF